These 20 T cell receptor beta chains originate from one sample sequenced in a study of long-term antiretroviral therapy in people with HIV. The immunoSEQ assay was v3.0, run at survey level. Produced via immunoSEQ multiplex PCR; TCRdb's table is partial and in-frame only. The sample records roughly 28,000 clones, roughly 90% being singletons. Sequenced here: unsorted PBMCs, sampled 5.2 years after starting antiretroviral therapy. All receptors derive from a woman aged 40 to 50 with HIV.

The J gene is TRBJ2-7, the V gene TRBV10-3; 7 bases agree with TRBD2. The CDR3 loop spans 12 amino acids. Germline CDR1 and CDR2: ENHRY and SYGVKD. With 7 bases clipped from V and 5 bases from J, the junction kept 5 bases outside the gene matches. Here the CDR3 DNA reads TGTGCCATCACCCCGGGAGGCAACGAGCAGTACTTC. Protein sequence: CAITPGGNEQYF.

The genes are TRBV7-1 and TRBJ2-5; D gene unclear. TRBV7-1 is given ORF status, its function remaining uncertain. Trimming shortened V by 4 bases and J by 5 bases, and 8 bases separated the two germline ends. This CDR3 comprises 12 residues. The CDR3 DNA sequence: TGTGCCAGCAGCTGGGCCGGGGAGACCCAGTACTTC. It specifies CASSWAGETQYF.

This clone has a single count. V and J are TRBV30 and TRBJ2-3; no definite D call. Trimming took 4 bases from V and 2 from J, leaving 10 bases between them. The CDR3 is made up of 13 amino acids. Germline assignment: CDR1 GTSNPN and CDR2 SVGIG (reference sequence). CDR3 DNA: TGTGCCTGGACCCTCGGATTCACAGATACGCAGTATTTT. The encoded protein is CAWTLGFTDTQYF.

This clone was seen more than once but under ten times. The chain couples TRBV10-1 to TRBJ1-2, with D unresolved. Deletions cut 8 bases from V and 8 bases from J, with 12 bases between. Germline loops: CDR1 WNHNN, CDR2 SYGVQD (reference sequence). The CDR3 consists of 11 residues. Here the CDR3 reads CASGGLTGYTF. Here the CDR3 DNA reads TGCGCCAGCGGTGGGCTTACCGGCTACACCTTC.

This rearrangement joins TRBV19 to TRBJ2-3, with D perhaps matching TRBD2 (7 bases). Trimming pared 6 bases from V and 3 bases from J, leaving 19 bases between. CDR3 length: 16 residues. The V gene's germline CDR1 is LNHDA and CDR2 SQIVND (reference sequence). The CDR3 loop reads CASSVKGGLWTDTQYF. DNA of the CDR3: TGTGCCAGTAGCGTTAAGGGGGGGCTATGGACAGATACGCAGTATTTT.

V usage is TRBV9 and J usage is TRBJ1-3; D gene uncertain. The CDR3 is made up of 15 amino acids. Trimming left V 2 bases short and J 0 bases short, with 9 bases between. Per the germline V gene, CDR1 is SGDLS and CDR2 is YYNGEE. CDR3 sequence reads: CASSVMATSGNTIYF. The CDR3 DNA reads TGTGCCAGCAGCGTCATGGCGACCTCTGGAAACACCATATATTTT.

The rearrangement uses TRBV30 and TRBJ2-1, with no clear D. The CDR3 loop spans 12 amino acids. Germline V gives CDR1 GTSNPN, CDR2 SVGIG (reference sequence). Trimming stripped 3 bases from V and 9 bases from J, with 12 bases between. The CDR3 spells CAWRSEGSEQFF. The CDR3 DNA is TGTGCCTGGAGGTCGGAAGGAAGTGAGCAGTTCTTC.

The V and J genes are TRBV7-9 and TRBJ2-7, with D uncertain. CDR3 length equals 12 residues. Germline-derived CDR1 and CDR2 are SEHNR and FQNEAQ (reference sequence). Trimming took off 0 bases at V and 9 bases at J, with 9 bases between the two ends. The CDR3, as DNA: TGTGCCAGCAGCTTAGCTCCCGCAGGGCAGTACTTC. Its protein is CASSLAPAGQYF.

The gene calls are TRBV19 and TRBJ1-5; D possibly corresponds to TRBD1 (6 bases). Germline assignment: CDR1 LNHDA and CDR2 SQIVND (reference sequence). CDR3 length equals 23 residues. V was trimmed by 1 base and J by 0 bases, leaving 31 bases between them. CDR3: CASSIVVSGKDSIGTYSNQPQHF. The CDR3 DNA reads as TGTGCCAGTAGTATAGTAGTTAGTGGTAAGGACAGCATCGGGACCTATAGCAATCAGCCCCAGCATTTT.

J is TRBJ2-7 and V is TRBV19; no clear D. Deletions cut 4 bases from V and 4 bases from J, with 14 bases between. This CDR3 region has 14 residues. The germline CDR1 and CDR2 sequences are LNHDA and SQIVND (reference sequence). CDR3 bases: TGTGCCAGTAGTACCCGATGGGATTTTTACGAGCAGTACTTC. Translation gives CASSTRWDFYEQYF.

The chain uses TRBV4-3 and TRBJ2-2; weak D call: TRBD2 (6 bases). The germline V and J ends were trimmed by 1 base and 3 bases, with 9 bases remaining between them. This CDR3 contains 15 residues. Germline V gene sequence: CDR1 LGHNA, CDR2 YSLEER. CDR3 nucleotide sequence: TGCGCCAGCAGCCAAGCGGGGGATTACACCGGGGAGCTGTTTTTT. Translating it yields CASSQAGDYTGELFF.

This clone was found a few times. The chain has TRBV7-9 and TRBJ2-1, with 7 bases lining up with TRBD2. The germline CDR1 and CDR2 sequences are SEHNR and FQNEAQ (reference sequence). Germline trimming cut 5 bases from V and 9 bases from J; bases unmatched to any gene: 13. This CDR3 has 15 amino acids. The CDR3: CASSRVGGGPGEQFF. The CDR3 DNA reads TGTGCCAGCAGCCGGGTGGGGGGAGGGCCGGGTGAGCAGTTCTTC.

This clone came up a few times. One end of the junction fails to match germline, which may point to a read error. The CDR3 region is CASGLVAVLLNF. In DNA form, the CDR3 reads TGTGCTAGTGGTTTGGTTGCGGTCCTTCTCAACTTC. The chain uses TRBV12-5 and TRBJ2-7; no firm D call. This CDR3 spans 12 amino acids. Looked up from germline, CDR1 is LGHNT and CDR2 is FRNRAP. The full variable domain, rest sourced from reference TRBV12-5 and TRBJ2-7, is DARVTQTPRHKVTEMGQEVTMRCQPILGHNTVFWYRQTMMQGLELLAYFRNRAPLDDSGMPKDRFSAEMPDATLATLKIQPSEPRDSAVYFCASGLVAVLLNFGPGTRLTVT.

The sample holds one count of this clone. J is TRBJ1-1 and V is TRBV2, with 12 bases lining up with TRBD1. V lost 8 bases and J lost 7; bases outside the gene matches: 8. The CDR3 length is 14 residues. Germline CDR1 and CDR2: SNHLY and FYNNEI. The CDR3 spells CASGGTGGFGEAFF. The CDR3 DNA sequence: TGTGCCAGCGGTGGGACAGGGGGCTTCGGTGAAGCTTTCTTT.

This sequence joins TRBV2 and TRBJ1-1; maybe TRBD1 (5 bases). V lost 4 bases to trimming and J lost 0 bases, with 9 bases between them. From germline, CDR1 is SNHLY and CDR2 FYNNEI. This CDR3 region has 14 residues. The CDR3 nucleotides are TGTGCCAGCAGTGGGGGACGTTTGAACACTGAAGCTTTCTTT. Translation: CASSGGRLNTEAFF.

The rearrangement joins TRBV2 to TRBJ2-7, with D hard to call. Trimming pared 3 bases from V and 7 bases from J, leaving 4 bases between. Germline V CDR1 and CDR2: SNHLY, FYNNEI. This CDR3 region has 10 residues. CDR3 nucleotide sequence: TGTGCCAGCAGTGAGACGGAGCAGTACTTC. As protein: CASSETEQYF.

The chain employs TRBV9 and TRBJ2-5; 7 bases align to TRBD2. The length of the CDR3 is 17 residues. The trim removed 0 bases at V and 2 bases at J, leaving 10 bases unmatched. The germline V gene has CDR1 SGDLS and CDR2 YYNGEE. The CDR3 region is CASSVGGTTTYQETQYF. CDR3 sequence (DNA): TGTGCCAGCAGCGTAGGAGGGACTACAACCTATCAAGAGACCCAGTACTTC.

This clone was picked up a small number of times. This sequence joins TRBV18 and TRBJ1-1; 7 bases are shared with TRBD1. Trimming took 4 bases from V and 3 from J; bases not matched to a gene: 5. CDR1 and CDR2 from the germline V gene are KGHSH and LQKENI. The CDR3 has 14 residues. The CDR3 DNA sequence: TGTGCCAGCTCACGGGGACAGTCTTACACTGAAGCTTTCTTT. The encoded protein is CASSRGQSYTEAFF.

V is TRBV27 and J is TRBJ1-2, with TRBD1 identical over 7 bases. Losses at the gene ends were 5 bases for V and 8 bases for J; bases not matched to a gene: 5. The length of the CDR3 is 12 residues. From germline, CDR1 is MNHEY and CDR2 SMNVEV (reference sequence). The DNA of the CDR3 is TGTGCCAGCAGTCCCACAGGGGTCGGCTACACCTTC. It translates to CASSPTGVGYTF.

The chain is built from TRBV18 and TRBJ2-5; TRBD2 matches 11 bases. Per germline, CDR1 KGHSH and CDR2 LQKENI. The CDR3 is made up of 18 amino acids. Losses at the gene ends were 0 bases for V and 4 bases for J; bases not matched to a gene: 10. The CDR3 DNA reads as TGTGCCAGCTCACCACCCTCCCTAGCGGGAGGCTGGGGAGAGACCCAGTACTTC. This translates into CASSPPSLAGGWGETQYF.